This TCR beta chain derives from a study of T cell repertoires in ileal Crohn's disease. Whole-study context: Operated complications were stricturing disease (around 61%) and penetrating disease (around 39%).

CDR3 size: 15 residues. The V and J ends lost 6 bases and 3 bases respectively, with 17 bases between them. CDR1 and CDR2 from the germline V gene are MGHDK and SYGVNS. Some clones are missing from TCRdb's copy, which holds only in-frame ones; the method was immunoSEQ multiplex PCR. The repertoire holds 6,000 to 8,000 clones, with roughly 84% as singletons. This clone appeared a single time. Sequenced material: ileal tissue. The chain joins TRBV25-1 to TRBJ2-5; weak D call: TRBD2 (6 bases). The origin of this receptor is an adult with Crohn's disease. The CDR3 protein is CASRPRAGGKETQYF. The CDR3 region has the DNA TGTGCCAGCAGGCCGCGGGCAGGAGGGAAAGAGACCCAGTACTTC.